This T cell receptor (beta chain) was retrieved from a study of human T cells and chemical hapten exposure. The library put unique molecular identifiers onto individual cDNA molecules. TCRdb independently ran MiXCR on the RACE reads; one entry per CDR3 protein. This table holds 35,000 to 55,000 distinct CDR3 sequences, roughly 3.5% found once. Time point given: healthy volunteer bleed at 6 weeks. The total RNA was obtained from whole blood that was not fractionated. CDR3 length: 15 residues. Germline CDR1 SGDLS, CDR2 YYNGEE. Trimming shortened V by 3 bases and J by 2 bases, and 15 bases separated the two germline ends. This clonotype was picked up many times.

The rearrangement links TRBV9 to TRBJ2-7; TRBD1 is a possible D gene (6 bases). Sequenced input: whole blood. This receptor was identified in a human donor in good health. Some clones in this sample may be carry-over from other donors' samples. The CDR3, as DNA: TGTGCCAGCAGCGCTACACAGGGTCCTCCCTACGAGCAGTACTTC. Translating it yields CASSATQGPPYEQYF.